This T cell receptor (beta chain) was obtained from a study of blood T cells in healthy people across ages. Combining a sample-barcoded 5' primer with a J-beta primer mix, a second PCR ran for 7 to 11 cycles. TCRdb itself ran the 5' RACE reads through MiXCR, one entry per CDR3 protein. The repertoire holds roughly 570,000 distinct CDR3 sequences, with roughly 28% as singletons. This clonotype came up a few times. Its antigen is unidentified. Study-level points and caveats: Naive T cell percentage strongly correlated with TCR beta diversity. Possibly, changes in expanded clonotypes were confounded because donor CMV status was unknown.

V lost 4 bases to trimming and J lost 2 bases, with 11 bases between them. CDR1 is SGHDN, CDR2 FVKESK, per germline. The CDR3 is 14 amino acids. The rearrangement links TRBV14 to TRBJ1-1; no reliable D call. The sample was blood. This clonotype was obtained from a woman in her 70s in good health. The CDR3 spells CASSPSTGNTEAFF. As DNA, the CDR3 is TGTGCCAGCAGCCCGTCGACCGGAAACACTGAAGCTTTCTTT.